Each of the 21 T cell receptor beta chains below was sequenced from the same sample in a study of control samples from healthy donors and cancer patients. Using immunoSEQ multiplex PCR, the repertoire was profiled, and TCRdb retains in-frame clones only, with some absent. Here the sample spans approximately 15,000 clones, 87% being singletons. The sample was PBMCs. These receptors were obtained from a woman between 65 and 79 years old with colorectal cancer.

The V gene is TRBV30, the J gene TRBJ2-7, with D possibly being TRBD2 (6 bases). This CDR3 spans 13 amino acids. CDR1 and CDR2 from the germline V gene are GTSNPN and SVGIG (reference sequence). V was shortened by 5 bases and J by 9 bases, with 20 bases between the two germline ends. The CDR3: CAWGGTSTSGQYF. The CDR3 DNA reads as TGTGCCTGGGGCGGGACTTCCACATCGGGGCAGTACTTC.

CDR3 bases: TGTGCCATCAGTGCCCCCCACTCTGGGGCCAACGTCCTGACTTTC. As protein: CAISAPHSGANVLTF. The V call is TRBV10-3, the J call TRBJ2-6, with D unresolved. The V gene lost 4 bases and the J gene lost 0 bases, with 7 bases spanning the gap. Germline CDR1 reads ENHRY; CDR2 reads SYGVKD. CDR3 length equals 15 residues.

The rearrangement uses TRBV6-1 and TRBJ2-1; TRBD2 aligns across 7 bases. J was trimmed by 16 bases and V by 3 bases; bases with no gene match: 15. Germline loops: CDR1 MNHNS, CDR2 SASEGT. This CDR3 is 14 amino acids long. The CDR3: CASSDKWGGPSSFF. The CDR3, as DNA: TGTGCCAGCAGTGACAAGTGGGGGGGACCGTCATCATTCTTC.

The chain is built from TRBV29-1 and TRBJ1-1; D remains unclear. The CDR3 is 12 amino acids. V lost 2 bases to trimming and J lost 1 base, with 5 bases between them. Germline CDR1 reads SQVTM; CDR2 reads ANQGSEA. The CDR3 DNA sequence: TGCAGCGTTGAATATGGGAACACTGAAGCTTTCTTT. This gives the protein CSVEYGNTEAFF.

The chain joins TRBV6-5 to TRBJ2-7, with D possibly TRBD1 on 5 matching bases. V was cut by 8 bases and J by 0 bases, with 17 bases left in between. The germline V gene encodes CDR1 MNHEY and CDR2 SVGAGI. This CDR3 contains 15 residues. The CDR3 sequence: CASGTGPTSSYEQYF. For the CDR3, the DNA is TGTGCCAGCGGTACAGGTCCCACCAGCTCCTACGAGCAGTACTTC.

The CDR3 DNA is TGTGCCAGCAGCTTAGGTCGGGTAGCCGGGGAGCTGTTTTTT. Residues: CASSLGRVAGELFF. This chain joins TRBV7-2 and TRBJ2-2; D gene ambiguous. Per germline, CDR1 SGHTA and CDR2 FQGNSA. This CDR3 region has 14 residues. Trimming removed 1 base at V and 6 bases at J, with 9 bases between.

The gene calls are TRBV5-5 and TRBJ2-1; TRBD2 is a possible D gene (7 bases). This CDR3 contains 16 residues. Trimming left V 0 bases short and J 6 bases short, with 16 bases between. Germline V gives CDR1 SGHKS, CDR2 YYEKEE (reference sequence). Written as DNA, the CDR3 is TGTGCCAGCAGCTTGGGGGGGCGGACTAGGGGCAATGAGCAGTTCTTC. This translates into CASSLGGRTRGNEQFF.

The chain recombines TRBV5-1 with TRBJ2-3; weak D call: TRBD1 (5 bases). The CDR3 is 12 residues long. V gave up 7 bases and J gave up 4 bases, with 10 bases separating them. CDR1 SGHRS and CDR2 YFSETQ come from the germline V gene. The CDR3: CASRDSSDTQYF. The CDR3 DNA sequence: TGCGCCAGCCGCGACAGTTCAGATACGCAGTATTTT.

This chain uses TRBV19 with TRBJ1-3; 9 bases are shared with TRBD1. J was trimmed by 9 bases and V by 4 bases; bases with no gene match: 10. The CDR3 consists of 15 residues. Germline values: CDR1 LNHDA, CDR2 SQIVND (reference sequence). CDR3 in DNA: TGTGCCAGTAGTACTTGGACAGGGGAAAGATCCACCATATATTTT. This encodes CASSTWTGERSTIYF. The entire variable domain, with the rest obtained from reference TRBV19 and TRBJ1-3, is as follows: DGGITQSPKYLFRKEGQNVTLSCEQNLNHDAMYWYRQDPGQGLRLIYYSQIVNDFQKGDIAEGYSVSREKKESFPLTVTSAQKNPTAFYLCASSTWTGERSTIYFGEGSWLTVV.

In its sample, this clone was seen once. The chain combines TRBV4-1 with TRBJ2-3, with 13 bases aligning to TRBD2. CDR1 and CDR2 from the germline V gene are MGHRA and YSYEKL. This CDR3 has 20 amino acids. V was pared by 0 bases and J by 2 bases, with 11 bases of the junction left unmatched. DNA for the CDR3: TGCGCCAGCAGCCAAGATCCCCCCCGACTAGCGGGAGGATACACAGATACGCAGTATTTT. Translating gives CASSQDPPRLAGGYTDTQYF.

The chain uses TRBV9 and TRBJ2-2; possibly TRBD1 for D (6 bases). V was cut by 4 bases and J by 4 bases, with 11 bases left in between. The CDR3 runs to 14 residues. Per germline, CDR1 SGDLS and CDR2 YYNGEE. The CDR3 DNA sequence: TGTGCCAGCAGCAGCCAGGGGCTCACCGGGGAGCTGTTTTTT. Translating it yields CASSSQGLTGELFF.

The chain uses TRBV28 and TRBJ2-1; D gene ambiguous. V lost 4 bases and J lost 2, with 18 bases in between. Germline assignment: CDR1 MDHEN and CDR2 SYDVKM. There are 17 residues in the CDR3. CDR3 bases: TGTGCCAGCAGTTCTCCGTGGGGTGACAATACCTACAATGAGCAGTTCTTC. Translation gives CASSSPWGDNTYNEQFF.

This chain joins TRBV4-3 and TRBJ2-1; D tentatively reads TRBD1 or TRBD2 (6 bases each). Germline V gives CDR1 LGHNA, CDR2 YSLEER. CDR3 length equals 16 residues. V lost 1 base and J lost 7, with 17 bases in between. In nucleotides, the CDR3 is TGCGCCAGCAGCCAAGGTACTAGCCGAGGGGGGAATGAGCAGTTCTTC. Amino acids: CASSQGTSRGGNEQFF.

This chain connects TRBV24-1 to TRBJ1-6, with TRBD1 matching 8 bases. Trimming cost V 7 bases and J 5 bases; bases outside gene matches: 3. CDR3 size: 14 residues. Per germline, CDR1 KGHDR and CDR2 SFDVKD. The CDR3 sequence: CATRDRVDNSPLHF. CDR3 nucleotides: TGTGCCACCAGGGACAGGGTAGATAATTCACCCCTCCACTTT.

This chain links TRBV7-6 with TRBJ2-1; D is ambiguous. The CDR3 length is 15 residues. Germline CDR1 is SGHVS and CDR2 is FNYEAQ. Trimming left V 0 bases short and J 0 bases short, with 6 bases between. The CDR3 DNA sequence: TGTGCCAGCAGCTTAGCGGAGAGCTCCTACAATGAGCAGTTCTTC. Amino acid sequence: CASSLAESSYNEQFF.

The chain carries TRBV29-1 and TRBJ2-7, with TRBD2 as a possible D gene (7 bases). The CDR3 consists of 14 residues. CDR1 is SQVTM, CDR2 ANQGSEA, per germline. V lost 6 bases and J 2 bases, leaving 17 bases between the germline ends. The CDR3: CSVPLGGRPYEQYF. CDR3 in DNA: TGCAGCGTCCCCCTCGGGGGGCGCCCCTACGAGCAGTACTTC.

J is TRBJ1-1 and V is TRBV25-1, with D perhaps matching TRBD1 (6 bases). This CDR3 has 13 residues. The V end was cut by 4 bases, the J end by 5 bases, with 11 bases between. Germline lookup yields CDR1 MGHDK and CDR2 SYGVNS. The CDR3 reads CASSVGGLTEAFF. The CDR3 bases are TGTGCCAGCAGTGTAGGGGGGCTGACTGAAGCTTTCTTT.

V gene TRBV7-2 combines with J gene TRBJ1-2; weak D call: TRBD1 (5 bases). In germline, CDR1 is SGHTA, CDR2 FQGNSA. The CDR3 spans 14 residues. The germline V and J ends were trimmed by 5 bases and 1 base, with 11 bases remaining between them. The CDR3, as DNA: TGTGCCAGCAGCCCAGGACAAGTTAACTATGGCTACACCTTC. Protein: CASSPGQVNYGYTF.

The chain's CDR3 is CASSLTPGTFSYEQYF. The CDR3 coding sequence is TGTGCCAGCAGCTTAACTCCCGGGACCTTCTCCTACGAGCAGTACTTC. The V gene is TRBV5-6, the J gene TRBJ2-7; D possibly matches TRBD1 or TRBD2 (5 bases each). The CDR3 is made up of 16 amino acids. The V and J ends lost 2 bases and 0 bases respectively, with 15 bases between them. Germline V gives CDR1 SGHDT, CDR2 YYEEEE.

The chain couples TRBV9 to TRBJ2-1; possible D gene TRBD1, 5 bases. This CDR3 is 17 amino acids long. V shed 0 bases and J shed 1 base, with 14 bases lying between them. Looked up from germline, CDR1 is SGDLS and CDR2 is YYNGEE. Written as DNA, the CDR3 is TGTGCCAGCAGCGTAGCTCAAGTGAGACAGTCCTACAATGAGCAGTTCTTC. Translation gives CASSVAQVRQSYNEQFF.

The chain employs TRBV4-3 and TRBJ1-2, with TRBD1 matching over 7 bases. The length of the CDR3 is 16 residues. Losses at the gene ends were 4 bases for V and 4 bases for J; bases not matched to a gene: 12. The germline V gene encodes CDR1 LGHNA and CDR2 YSLEER. Here the CDR3 reads CASSPQGGGVSYGYTF. Written as DNA, the CDR3 is TGCGCCAGCAGCCCCCAGGGAGGGGGCGTGAGCTATGGCTACACCTTC.